The 24 T cell receptor beta chains reported below all come from one sample, sequenced in a study of OX40 agonist ivuxolimab in advanced cancers. Produced via immunoSEQ multiplex PCR; TCRdb's table is partial and in-frame only. The table shows around 26,000 clones, with 75% to 80% occurring only once. Material: CD4+ or CD8+ T cells sorted from blood, obtained in a trial of the OX40 agonist ivuxolimab. The receptor source for this set is an adult with an advanced solid tumor such as melanoma, head and neck, liver or kidney cancer.

The V call is TRBV9, the J call TRBJ2-5; 8 nucleotides match TRBD1. Losses at the gene ends were 4 bases for V and 6 bases for J; bases not matched to a gene: 11. CDR3 length equals 15 residues. Germline V gene data show CDR1 as SGDLS and CDR2 as YYNGEE. In DNA, the CDR3 is TGTGCCAGCAGCCTATCAACTGACAGGGGTCAGACCCAGTACTTC. Translation gives CASSLSTDRGQTQYF.

This sequence joins TRBV27 and TRBJ1-5; D remains unclear. Germline V CDR1 and CDR2: MNHEY, SMNVEV (reference sequence). The CDR3 consists of 15 residues. With 6 bases removed from V and 1 base from J, the gap between germline ends came to 13 bases. The CDR3 coding sequence is TGTGCCAGCAGCGAGCTGGGTTCGAGCAATCAGCCCCAGCATTTT. This gives the protein CASSELGSSNQPQHF.

This chain uses TRBV9 with TRBJ2-3, with D possibly TRBD2 on 7 matching bases. Trimming took 4 bases from V and 1 from J, leaving 19 bases between them. Germline CDR1 reads SGDLS; CDR2 reads YYNGEE. The length of the CDR3 is 17 residues. The CDR3 nucleotides are TGTGCCAGCAGCTCCAGACAGGCGGGGGACCGCACAGATACGCAGTATTTT. It is translated as CASSSRQAGDRTDTQYF.

For the CDR3, the DNA is TGTGCCAGCAGTTTACTGGGTAGGGCTAATGAAAAACTGTTTTTT. It translates to CASSLLGRANEKLFF. This chain uses TRBV27 with TRBJ1-4; D not resolved. From germline, CDR1 is MNHEY and CDR2 SMNVEV (reference sequence). V was cut by 2 bases and J by 3 bases, with 10 bases left in between. The CDR3 contains 15 residues. The full variable domain, in which reference TRBV27 and TRBJ1-4 provide the parts outside the CDR3, is EAQVTQNPRYLITVTGKKLTVTCSQNMNHEYMSWYRQDPGLGLRQIYYSMNVEVTDKGDVPEGYKVSRKEKRNFPLILESPSPNQTSLYFCASSLLGRANEKLFFGSGTQLSVL.

The chain combines TRBV6-5 with TRBJ1-1, with 8 bases lining up with TRBD1. Germline-derived CDR1 and CDR2 are MNHEY and SVGAGI. The length of the CDR3 is 13 residues. J gave up 1 base and V 6 bases, and 1 base lay outside the gene matches. The CDR3 here is CASRGQENTEAFF. In DNA form, the CDR3 reads TGTGCCAGCAGGGGACAGGAGAACACTGAAGCTTTCTTT.

The rearrangement joins TRBV5-6 to TRBJ1-5, with no clear D. Germline V CDR1 and CDR2: SGHDT, YYEEEE. V lost 1 base, J lost 2 bases, and 10 bases lay in between. The CDR3 is 15 amino acids. The CDR3 bases are TGTGCCAGCAGCTTGTACGGGTCGGGCAATCAGCCCCAGCATTTT. Encoded protein: CASSLYGSGNQPQHF.

With regard to this clone: In the same sample, other DNA sequences code for this CDR3. The CDR3 reads CASSIGLANEQFF. The CDR3 DNA reads TGTGCCAGTAGTATAGGGCTAGCCAATGAGCAGTTCTTC. This chain uses TRBV19 with TRBJ2-1, with D maybe TRBD2 (5 bases). Germline V CDR1 and CDR2: LNHDA, SQIVND (reference sequence). CDR3 length equals 13 residues. V was trimmed by 1 base and J by 6 bases, leaving 7 bases between them.

On this clone: This likely reflects a read error, since a far larger clone is one base away. The rearrangement uses TRBV6-4 and TRBJ2-7; 11 bases match TRBD2. The V gene end was trimmed by 4 bases and the J gene end by 7 bases; junction bases not matched to a gene: 9. The CDR3 consists of 15 residues. Germline-derived CDR1 and CDR2 are MRHNA and SNTAGT. This CDR3 reads CASSALAGGYNEQYF. The DNA for the CDR3 is TGTGCCAGCAGTGCTCTAGCGGGGGGTTACAATGAGCAGTACTTC.

This clone was detected once. The V and J genes are TRBV28 and TRBJ1-2; no definite D call. Trimming took off 6 bases at V and 4 bases at J, with 21 bases between the two ends. The CDR3 is 16 residues long. CDR1 is MDHEN and CDR2 is SYDVKM in the germline V gene. The CDR3 DNA sequence: TGTGCCAGCAGCTCATCGGGCCGTGCGGCCCTCTATGGCTACACCTTC. Translated: CASSSSGRAALYGYTF.

The rearrangement links TRBV27 to TRBJ1-5; D gene uncertain. CDR3 length: 14 amino acids. Deletions cut 2 bases from V and 1 base from J, with 6 bases between. From germline, CDR1 is MNHEY and CDR2 SMNVEV (reference sequence). The CDR3 sequence is CASSLGGSNQPQHF. For the CDR3, the DNA is TGTGCCAGCAGTTTAGGCGGGAGCAATCAGCCCCAGCATTTT.

J is TRBJ1-6 and V is TRBV6-4; weak D call: TRBD1 (6 bases). Trimming pared 3 bases from V and 7 bases from J, leaving 13 bases between. CDR3 length: 15 amino acids. Per germline, CDR1 MRHNA and CDR2 SNTAGT. The CDR3 nucleotides read TGTGCCAGCAGTGATGGGGCAGGGGTGAATTCACCCCTCCACTTT. Translated: CASSDGAGVNSPLHF.

V usage is TRBV5-4 and J usage is TRBJ1-2, with D maybe TRBD1 (5 bases). The CDR3 is 14 amino acids. Germline lookup yields CDR1 SGHNT and CDR2 YYREEE (reference sequence). V lost 4 bases and J lost 7, with 17 bases in between. The CDR3 sequence: CASSQDGGLSGYTF. The DNA of the CDR3 is TGTGCCAGCAGCCAAGACGGGGGGTTGAGTGGCTACACCTTC.

V and J are TRBV9 and TRBJ2-1; 10 bases fit TRBD2. Germline V CDR1 and CDR2: SGDLS, YYNGEE. J gave up 8 bases and V 4 bases, and 18 bases lay outside the gene matches. CDR3 length equals 18 residues. The chain's CDR3 is CASSRNPHLAGERYEQFF. In nucleotides, the CDR3 is TGTGCCAGCAGCCGAAACCCACATCTAGCGGGAGAAAGGTATGAGCAGTTCTTC.

About this clone: Compared with germline, one end of the junction differs, possibly owing to a read error. The CDR3 nucleotides read TGTGCCAGCAGCTCAGACAGTAATGAAGCTTTCTTT. This codes for CASSSDSNEAFF. The genes are TRBV5-3 and TRBJ1-1; maybe TRBD1 (5 bases). TRBV5-3 is known as an ORF, though its function is uncertain. The CDR3 is 12 residues long.

By proportion, this clone is medium-sized. This chain connects TRBV7-8 to TRBJ1-5; TRBD1 matches at 7 bases. Trimming at V came to 5 bases and at J to 5 bases, leaving 3 bases not matched to a gene. CDR1 and CDR2 (germline): SGHVS, FQNEAQ. The CDR3 is 13 amino acids. The CDR3 bases are TGTGCCAGCAGCAGCAGGGGGGATCAGCCCCAGCATTTT. Translation: CASSSRGDQPQHF.

This clone came up a few times. J is TRBJ1-1 and V is TRBV5-5; D is perhaps TRBD1 (5 bases). The length of the CDR3 is 12 residues. Deletions cut 3 bases from V and 7 bases from J, with 10 bases between. Germline V CDR1 and CDR2: SGHKS, YYEKEE (reference sequence). CDR3 sequence reads: CASSSDSNEAFF. The CDR3 region has the DNA TGTGCCAGCAGCTCAGACAGTAATGAAGCTTTCTTT.

The gene calls are TRBV10-2 and TRBJ1-5, with D unclear. The CDR3 sequence is 14 residues long. Trimming stripped 6 bases from V and 0 bases from J, with 9 bases between. Per germline, CDR1 WSHSY and CDR2 SAAADI. CDR3 protein: CASSEGTSNQPQHF. The CDR3 DNA is TGCGCCAGCAGCGAGGGCACTAGCAATCAGCCCCAGCATTTT.

The gene calls are TRBV6-5 and TRBJ1-2; TRBD1 matches 7 bases. This CDR3 is built from 14 residues. V lost 8 bases, J lost 4 bases, and 10 bases stayed unmatched. Germline V CDR1 and CDR2: MNHEY, SVGAGI. The chain's CDR3 is CASFEGAHVYGYTF. CDR3 nucleotide sequence: TGTGCCAGCTTCGAGGGGGCGCACGTCTATGGCTACACCTTC.

The genes are TRBV5-4 and TRBJ2-1; D might be TRBD1 or TRBD2, each matching 5 bases. The germline V gene has CDR1 SGHNT and CDR2 YYREEE (reference sequence). Trimming left V 3 bases short and J 9 bases short, with 16 bases between. The CDR3 covers 14 residues. Here the CDR3 DNA reads TGTGCCAGCAGCTCGTTGGACGGGGCCGGTGAGCAGTTCTTC. It specifies CASSSLDGAGEQFF.

The rearrangement uses TRBV13 and TRBJ2-3; the match to TRBD2 covers 11 bases. This CDR3 has 17 amino acids. Germline V gene lookup returns CDR1 PRHDT and CDR2 FYEKMQ (reference sequence). The V gene end was trimmed by 0 bases and the J gene end by 4 bases; junction bases not matched to a gene: 6. In DNA, the CDR3 is TGTGCCAGCAGCTTAGGCCGTACACTAGCGGGGGCAGATACGCAGTATTTT. This sequence encodes CASSLGRTLAGADTQYF.

J is TRBJ2-5 and V is TRBV30; the D gene is possibly TRBD2 (6 bases). The V end lost 4 bases, the J end lost 3 bases, and 18 bases lay between the germline ends. The CDR3 spans 15 residues. From germline, CDR1 is GTSNPN and CDR2 SVGIG (reference sequence). CDR3 bases: TGTGCCTGGACCCATGGGGGGTCATCCGAAGAGACCCAGTACTTC. Residues: CAWTHGGSSEETQYF. Full variable domain (outside the CDR3, taken from reference TRBV30 and TRBJ2-5): SQTIHQWPATLVQPVGSPLSLECTVEGTSNPNLYWYRQAAGRGLQLLFYSVGIGQISSEVPQNLSASRPQDRQFILSSKKLLLSDSGFYLCAWTHGGSSEETQYFGPGTRLLVL.

The rearrangement joins TRBV19 to TRBJ2-7, with TRBD1 as a possible D gene (5 bases). The CDR3 has 15 amino acids. The V gene lost 5 bases and the J gene lost 1 base, with 15 bases spanning the gap. CDR1 is LNHDA, CDR2 SQIVND, per germline (reference sequence). The CDR3 DNA is TGTGCCAGTAGTGTCGGCCAGGGCGTGTCCTACGAGCAGTACTTC. This codes for CASSVGQGVSYEQYF.

This clone occurred a few times. The chain recombines TRBV4-1 with TRBJ1-2; D possibly corresponds to TRBD1 (5 bases). Trimming removed 2 bases from V and 5 bases from J, with 9 bases in between. The CDR3 extends over 13 amino acids. In germline, CDR1 is MGHRA, CDR2 YSYEKL. The CDR3 DNA reads TGCGCCAGCAGCCAAATTGGGGCGTATGGCTACACCTTC. Amino acids: CASSQIGAYGYTF.

The genes are TRBV2 and TRBJ1-4; D is undetermined. Germline CDR1 is SNHLY and CDR2 is FYNNEI. Trimming stripped 4 bases from V and 8 bases from J, with 14 bases between. The CDR3 covers 14 residues. CDR3 DNA sequence: TGTGCCAGCAGTGTACTGGGTTCGAGAGAAAAACTGTTTTTT. Translated, it gives CASSVLGSREKLFF.